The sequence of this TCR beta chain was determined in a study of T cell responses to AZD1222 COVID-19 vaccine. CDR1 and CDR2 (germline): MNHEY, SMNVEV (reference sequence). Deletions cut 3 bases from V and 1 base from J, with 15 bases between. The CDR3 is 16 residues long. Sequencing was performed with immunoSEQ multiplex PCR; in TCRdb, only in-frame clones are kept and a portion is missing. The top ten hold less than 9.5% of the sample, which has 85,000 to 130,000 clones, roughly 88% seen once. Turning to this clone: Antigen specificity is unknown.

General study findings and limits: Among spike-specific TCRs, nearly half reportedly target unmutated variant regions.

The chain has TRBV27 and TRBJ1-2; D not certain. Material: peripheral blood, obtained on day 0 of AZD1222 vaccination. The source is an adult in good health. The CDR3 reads CASSFRPGPLNYGYTF. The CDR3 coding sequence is TGTGCCAGCAGTTTCCGACCCGGGCCTCTTAACTATGGCTACACCTTC.